These 18 T cell receptor beta chains were all obtained from the same sample, sequenced in a study of CD8+ T cells in alopecia areata. After isolation, RNA underwent reverse transcription to generate cDNA as the sequencing template. The assay was immunoSEQ multiplex PCR, and TCRdb's table has in-frame clones only and misses some. The repertoire consists of 130,000 to 150,000 clones, with around 49% occurring once and the leading ten covering less than 1%. Sample: CD4+ T cells sorted from blood, taken at week 0. Receptors were obtained from a human donor with alopecia areata.

The DNA of the CDR3 is TGTGCCAGCACTAGGGGCATAACTAGCACAGATACGCAGTATTTT. Its translation: CASTRGITSTDTQYF. The chain combines TRBV11-1 with TRBJ2-3; a weak D match, TRBD1 (5 bases). The CDR3 consists of 15 residues. The germline gives CDR1 SGHAT, CDR2 FQDESV (reference sequence). V lost 7 bases to trimming and J lost 0 bases, with 14 bases between them.

This chain uses TRBV30 with TRBJ1-4, with D possibly being TRBD1 (5 bases). Per the germline V gene, CDR1 is GTSNPN and CDR2 is SVGIG (reference sequence). V was clipped by 3 bases and J by 0 bases, with 11 bases between them. The CDR3 contains 15 residues. The CDR3 nucleotides read TGTGCCTGGAGCCCAGCAGGGTCAACTAATGAAAAACTGTTTTTT. Residues: CAWSPAGSTNEKLFF.

The V and J genes are TRBV29-1 and TRBJ1-4; D gene unclear. The CDR3 contains 13 residues. Germline CDR1 reads SQVTM; CDR2 reads ANQGSEA. V was pared by 7 bases and J by 3 bases, with 12 bases between. The CDR3 DNA reads TGCAGCGCCGCGGGGATGGCTAATGAAAAACTGTTTTTT. Encoded protein: CSAAGMANEKLFF.

This chain links TRBV2 with TRBJ1-1; weak D call: TRBD1 (5 bases). The germline V gene encodes CDR1 SNHLY and CDR2 FYNNEI. V was cut by 4 bases and J by 0 bases, with 6 bases left in between. The CDR3 is 13 amino acids. The CDR3 here is CASSGQMNTEAFF. The CDR3 DNA follows: TGTGCCAGCAGTGGACAGATGAACACTGAAGCTTTCTTT.

This chain's CDR3 is CASSAPSSGSYNEQFF. CDR3 in DNA: TGCGCCAGCAGCGCCCCCTCTAGCGGGAGTTACAATGAGCAGTTCTTC. V usage is TRBV5-1 and J usage is TRBJ2-1, with 10 nucleotides matching TRBD2. After removal of 4 bases from V and 4 bases from J, the junction contained 8 bases not matched to a gene. The CDR3 has 16 amino acids. Germline assignment: CDR1 SGHRS and CDR2 YFSETQ.

V gene TRBV9 combines with J gene TRBJ2-5; maybe TRBD1 (6 bases). V was clipped by 0 bases and J by 7 bases, with 13 bases between them. Germline CDR1 and CDR2: SGDLS and YYNGEE. The CDR3 totals 14 residues. The CDR3 DNA is TGTGCCAGCAGCGTAGATGGGGGCCCAGGGACCCAGTACTTC. Its translation: CASSVDGGPGTQYF.

The chain has TRBV7-2 and TRBJ2-3; D remains ambiguous. This CDR3 region has 13 residues. Between the trimmed V and J ends, which lost 8 bases and 5 bases, there was a span of 14 bases. From germline, CDR1 is SGHTA and CDR2 FQGNSA. The CDR3 here is CASRRGARDTQYF. The CDR3 coding sequence is TGTGCCAGCCGACGCGGAGCAAGAGATACGCAGTATTTT. The whole variable domain, remainder taken from reference TRBV7-2 and TRBJ2-3, is GAGVSQSPSNKVTEKGKDVELRCDPISGHTALYWYRQSLGQGLEFLIYFQGNSAPDKSGLPSDRFSAERTGGSVSTLTIQRTQQEDSAVYLCASRRGARDTQYFGPGTRLTVL.

The V gene is TRBV28, the J gene TRBJ2-5; a possible D gene is TRBD2 (5 bases). The CDR3 is made up of 14 amino acids. V dropped 5 bases and J dropped 5 bases, with 15 bases sitting between them. In germline, CDR1 is MDHEN, CDR2 SYDVKM. The DNA of the CDR3 is TGTGCCAGCAGTCAGCATTCTGGGAGTGAGACCCAGTACTTC. It codes for CASSQHSGSETQYF.

The gene calls are TRBV29-1 and TRBJ2-2, with 7 bases identical to TRBD2. The CDR3 totals 14 residues. J gave up 5 bases and V 1 base, and 4 bases lay outside the gene matches. Per the germline V gene, CDR1 is SQVTM and CDR2 is ANQGSEA. The CDR3 sequence: CSVEAGAGTGELFF. The CDR3 nucleotides read TGCAGCGTTGAAGCGGGAGCGGGAACCGGGGAGCTGTTTTTT.

A few counts support this clone. The chain couples TRBV29-1 to TRBJ2-3; D is undetermined. The CDR3 totals 12 residues. Germline CDR1 SQVTM, CDR2 ANQGSEA. Trimming took off 2 bases at V and 2 bases at J, with 5 bases between the two ends. The CDR3, as DNA: TGCAGCGTTGAACCCCCCACAGATACGCAGTATTTT. Translated: CSVEPPTDTQYF.

The chain couples TRBV6-5 to TRBJ2-7; tentative D call: TRBD2 (6 bases). This CDR3 contains 13 residues. V was cut by 5 bases and J by 7 bases, with 15 bases left in between. CDR1 and CDR2 (germline): MNHEY, SVGAGI. The DNA for the CDR3 is TGTGCCAGCAGTGCACAAGAGAGCGGGGAGCAGTACTTC. It is translated as CASSAQESGEQYF.

The sample holds a few counts of this clone. This chain connects TRBV4-2 to TRBJ2-3; 10 nucleotides line up with TRBD2. CDR1 and CDR2 from the germline V gene are LGHNA and YNFKEQ. Trimming at V came to 3 bases and at J to 4 bases, leaving 13 bases not matched to a gene. The CDR3 consists of 18 residues. CDR3 nucleotide sequence: TGTGCCAGCAGCCACCCGGGGGCTAGCGGGAGTGGATCAGATACGCAGTATTTT. Translation: CASSHPGASGSGSDTQYF.

This chain connects TRBV15 to TRBJ2-6; D may correspond to TRBD1 or TRBD2 (5 bases each). The germline CDR1 and CDR2 sequences are LNHNV and YYDKDF (reference sequence). This CDR3 is 18 amino acids long. Trimming cost V 0 bases and J 0 bases, with 12 bases left between them. The CDR3 sequence is CATSRDRGSASGANVLTF. In DNA, the CDR3 is TGTGCCACCAGCAGAGATCGGGGCAGTGCCTCTGGGGCCAACGTCCTGACTTTC.

The chain uses TRBV5-1 and TRBJ1-2, with 7 bases that match TRBD1. From germline, CDR1 is SGHRS and CDR2 YFSETQ. The CDR3 contains 15 residues. After removal of 4 bases from V and 1 base from J, the junction contained 7 bases not matched to a gene. As DNA, the CDR3 is TGCGCCAGCAGCCAGGCGACAGGGAGTAACTATGGCTACACCTTC. Its translation is CASSQATGSNYGYTF.

This clone showed up just a few times. The chain is built from TRBV4-2 and TRBJ1-4; no reliable D call. There are 14 residues in the CDR3. Germline V gene lookup returns CDR1 LGHNA and CDR2 YNFKEQ. The V end lost 0 bases, the J end lost 4 bases, and 6 bases lay between the germline ends. The CDR3, as DNA: TGTGCCAGCAGCCAAGATCGTAGTAATGAAAAACTGTTTTTT. This codes for CASSQDRSNEKLFF.

The chain recombines TRBV7-9 with TRBJ2-7; the match to TRBD2 covers 11 bases. Germline V gives CDR1 SEHNR, CDR2 FQNEAQ (reference sequence). The CDR3 is made up of 16 amino acids. V lost 5 bases, J lost 6 bases, and 12 bases stayed unmatched. CDR3 loop: CASSRGDSGRALEQYF. CDR3 sequence (DNA): TGTGCCAGCAGCCGGGGAGATAGCGGGAGGGCCCTCGAGCAGTACTTC.

J is TRBJ2-1 and V is TRBV4-2, with D perhaps matching TRBD1 (5 bases). V gave up 1 base and J gave up 7 bases, with 14 bases separating them. The CDR3 loop spans 15 amino acids. Germline-derived CDR1 and CDR2 are LGHNA and YNFKEQ. The CDR3 is CASSQGVSRGNEQFF. Here the CDR3 DNA reads TGTGCCAGCAGCCAAGGGGTTTCAAGGGGTAATGAGCAGTTCTTC.

The genes are TRBV7-8 and TRBJ1-5; D is uncertain. Looked up from germline, CDR1 is SGHVS and CDR2 is FQNEAQ. Trimming removed 2 bases at V and 2 bases at J, with 10 bases between. The CDR3 spans 15 residues. As DNA, the CDR3 is TGTGCCAGCAGCTTAACCGGGCATGGCAATCAGCCCCAGCATTTT. Its protein is CASSLTGHGNQPQHF.